This T cell receptor (beta chain) was profiled in a study of shared clonotypes between healthy human individuals. Points from the study as a whole: With a handful of donors compared, 5% to 5.5% of naive CD4 clonotypes were shared. The four-donor shared clonotypes exceeded non-shared clonotypes in generation probability, with non-shared ones scoring lower. Naive subsets generally had larger estimated richness than memory subsets.

Genomic DNA of each subset was evenly split across several immunoSEQ plates. Generated by immunoSEQ multiplex PCR, the TCRdb table keeps only in-frame clones and is missing some. Of some 580,000 clones listed, roughly 98% are singletons. Notes on this clone: Its antigen remains unidentified.

Naive CD8 populations comprised CD45RO-negative cells positively selected for CCR7, excluding terminally differentiated effector memory CD45RA+ cells. With V trimmed by 4 bases and J by 1 base, 3 bases remained unmatched. The CDR3 loop spans 15 amino acids. The V gene's germline CDR1 is SGHAT and CDR2 FQNNGV. The sequenced sample consisted of naive CD8+ T cells sorted from blood. The source is a man younger than 45 in good health. The chain employs TRBV11-2 and TRBJ1-5; 8 nucleotides align to TRBD1. CDR3 region: CASSYRQGSNQPQHF. The CDR3 DNA reads as TGTGCCAGCAGCTATCGACAGGGGAGCAATCAGCCCCAGCATTTT.